Listed here are 7 T cell receptor beta chains from one sample, sequenced in a study of blood T cells in healthy people across ages. For the second PCR, which ran for about 7 to 11 cycles, a sample-barcoded 5' primer and a J-beta primer mix were used. Each CDR3 protein gets one entry after TCRdb re-called the 5' RACE reads with MiXCR. In the table there are about 670,000 distinct CDR3 sequences, roughly half of which are singletons. Input material: blood. Every receptor here comes from a woman older than 75 in good health.

This clonotype was observed a few times. J is TRBJ2-2 and V is TRBV7-9; D remains ambiguous. Germline CDR1 and CDR2: SEHNR and FQNEAQ (reference sequence). Trimming shortened V by 6 bases and J by 8 bases, and 10 bases separated the two germline ends. The CDR3 is 12 residues long. CDR3 residues: CASRSQSGELFF. In DNA form, the CDR3 reads TGTGCCAGCAGGAGTCAGTCTGGGGAGCTGTTTTTT.

The gene calls are TRBV9 and TRBJ2-5; TRBD2 might be the D (5 bases). Trimming pared 4 bases from V and 11 bases from J, leaving 24 bases between. This CDR3 is 15 amino acids long. Germline loops: CDR1 SGDLS, CDR2 YYNGEE. This chain's CDR3 is CASSQAGTSYNEQYF. The CDR3 DNA sequence: TGTGCCAGCAGCCAGGCGGGTACCTCATACAATGAGCAGTACTTC.

The chain uses TRBV28 and TRBJ1-6; D call uncertain. Trimming removed 3 bases from V and 6 bases from J, with 12 bases in between. The CDR3 loop spans 15 amino acids. CDR1 MDHEN and CDR2 SYDVKM come from the germline V gene. The CDR3, as DNA: TGTGCCAGCAGTTTCCCCGGACGGCCTAATTCACCCCTCCACTTT. Amino acid sequence: CASSFPGRPNSPLHF. Supplemented by reference TRBV28 and TRBJ1-6, the full variable domain reads DVKVTQSSRYLVKRTGEKVFLECVQDMDHENMFWYRQDPGLGLRLIYFSYDVKMKEKGDIPEGYSVSREKKERFSLILESASTNQTSMYLCASSFPGRPNSPLHFGNGTRLTVT.

In regard to this clonotype: With a much larger clone just one base away, this may be a read error. The chain links TRBV6-5 to TRBJ2-1, with 10 nucleotides matching TRBD1. The J call may be faulty, since TRBJ2-7 better matches the DNA end. Germline V gene lookup returns CDR1 MNHEY and CDR2 SVGAGI. There are 14 residues in the CDR3. The CDR3 here is CAGSYSRDRGEQYF. The CDR3, as DNA: TGTGCCGGCAGTTACTCACGGGACAGGGGCGAGCAGTACTTC.

This clonotype came up many times. The junction departs from the called germline gene at one end, perhaps through a read error. This chain links TRBV27 with TRBJ2-3; tentatively, D is TRBD2 (6 bases). Germline V gives CDR1 MNHEY, CDR2 SMNVEV (reference sequence). The CDR3 extends over 15 amino acids. Here the CDR3 DNA reads TGTGCCAGCAGTCTATCCGGGACTTACCCAGATACGCAGTATTTT. Its translation: CASSLSGTYPDTQYF.

Here the CDR3 reads CASTSPGPYDNEQFF. DNA for the CDR3: TGTGCCAGTACCAGCCCGGGACCCTACGACAATGAGCAGTTCTTC. The V call is TRBV19, the J call TRBJ2-1; D could derive from TRBD1 or TRBD2 (5 bases each). Germline lookup yields CDR1 LNHDA and CDR2 SQIVND (reference sequence). This CDR3 spans 15 amino acids. V lost 7 bases and J 5 bases, leaving 18 bases between the germline ends.

The chain carries TRBV20-1 and TRBJ1-2; 10 nucleotides agree with TRBD1. Germline V CDR1 and CDR2: DFQATT, SNEGSKA (reference sequence). The junction had 8 bases not matched to a gene; V was cut back by 5 bases and J by 8 bases. The CDR3 spans 13 residues. This chain's CDR3 is CSAAQGQGRGYTF. The CDR3 nucleotides read TGCAGTGCTGCCCAGGGACAGGGGCGCGGCTACACCTTC.